This entry lists 17 T cell receptor beta chains sequenced from one sample in a study of cytomegalovirus exposure and HLA in healthy donors. The PCR ran on 60 Vbeta and 13 Jbeta primers. Sequencing was performed with immunoSEQ multiplex PCR; in TCRdb, only in-frame clones are kept and a portion is missing. Here the sample table reports approximately 82,000 clones. The sample was PBMCs. All receptors derive from a woman aged 55-70 years in good health and CMV-seronegative.

The chain couples TRBV7-2 to TRBJ1-5, with D possibly matching TRBD1 (6 bases). CDR3 length equals 15 residues. Trimming took 4 bases from V and 5 from J, leaving 15 bases between them. Germline CDR1 SGHTA, CDR2 FQGNSA. CDR3 coding DNA: TGTGCCAGCAGCTGGACCGGGACACCGTATCAGCCCCAGCATTTT. Translating gives CASSWTGTPYQPQHF.

The chain couples TRBV2 to TRBJ1-5; TRBD1 matches at 8 bases. CDR1 SNHLY and CDR2 FYNNEI come from the germline V gene. V was clipped by 4 bases and J by 1 base; unmatched bases: 3. The CDR3 runs 15 residues. The CDR3 nucleotides read TGTGCCAGCAGTGCGAGACAGGGGAGCAATCAGCCCCAGCATTTT. Translating it yields CASSARQGSNQPQHF. Complete variable domain (other parts from reference TRBV2 and TRBJ1-5): EPEVTQTPSHQVTQMGQEVILRCVPISNHLYFYWYRQILGQKVEFLVSFYNNEISEKSEIFDDQFSVERPDGSNFTLKIRSTKLEDSAMYFCASSARQGSNQPQHFGDGTRLSIL.

The CDR3 sequence: CASSQDRSTGYEQYF. CDR3 DNA: TGCGCCAGCAGCCAAGATCGGTCAACGGGCTACGAGCAGTACTTC. This chain joins TRBV4-1 and TRBJ2-7; D ambiguous. Germline V lookup: CDR1 MGHRA, CDR2 YSYEKL. Deletions cut 0 bases from V and 3 bases from J, with 12 bases between. The CDR3 contains 15 residues.

V gene TRBV4-1 combines with J gene TRBJ1-4; tentatively, D is TRBD1 (5 bases). V lost 4 bases, J lost 4 bases, and 19 bases lay in between. The CDR3 covers 17 residues. Looked up from germline, CDR1 is MGHRA and CDR2 is YSYEKL. CDR3 amino acids: CASSPPAIQEYNEKLFF. CDR3 sequence (DNA): TGCGCCAGCAGCCCACCGGCCATACAGGAGTATAATGAAAAACTGTTTTTT.

The rearrangement links TRBV7-9 to TRBJ1-5; TRBD1 matches 7 bases. Germline CDR1 is SEHNR and CDR2 is FQNEAQ (reference sequence). The length of the CDR3 is 14 residues. Trimming took 3 bases from V and 3 from J; bases not matched to a gene: 2. CDR3 loop: CASSFDRDNQPQHF. CDR3 sequence (DNA): TGTGCCAGCAGCTTCGACAGGGACAATCAGCCCCAGCATTTT.

The chain has TRBV5-4 and TRBJ2-2, with 7 bases fitting TRBD2. The CDR3 consists of 15 residues. The V gene's germline CDR1 is SGHNT and CDR2 YYREEE (reference sequence). V shed 3 bases, J shed 1 base, and the junction held 3 bases outside the gene matches. CDR3 sequence reads: CASSSLAGNTGELFF. The CDR3, as DNA: TGTGCCAGCAGCTCATTAGCGGGGAACACCGGGGAGCTGTTTTTT.

The chain uses TRBV7-9 and TRBJ2-1, with TRBD2 identical over 16 bases. This CDR3 spans 15 amino acids. The germline V gene has CDR1 SEHNR and CDR2 FQNEAQ (reference sequence). J gave up 7 bases and V 4 bases, and 1 base lay outside the gene matches. In nucleotides, the CDR3 is TGTGCCAGCAGCTGGGGACTAGCGGGAGGGAATGAGCAGTTCTTC. Translating it yields CASSWGLAGGNEQFF.

The V call is TRBV30, the J call TRBJ1-2, with 10 bases that match TRBD1. Losses at the gene ends were 5 bases for V and 8 bases for J; bases not matched to a gene: 8. This CDR3 comprises 13 residues. The germline V gene has CDR1 GTSNPN and CDR2 SVGIG (reference sequence). CDR3 protein: CAWSPGQGSGYTF. CDR3 DNA sequence: TGTGCCTGGTCCCCGGGACAGGGGTCAGGCTACACCTTC.

The chain combines TRBV7-9 with TRBJ1-2, with 7 bases matching TRBD1. V gave up 5 bases and J gave up 4 bases; unmatched junction bases: 7. Germline V gene sequence: CDR1 SEHNR, CDR2 FQNEAQ (reference sequence). The length of the CDR3 is 14 residues. The CDR3 here is CASSAQTGVYGYTF. In DNA, the CDR3 is TGTGCCAGCAGCGCCCAAACAGGGGTCTATGGCTACACCTTC.

The V and J genes are TRBV2 and TRBJ1-4; 9 nucleotides match TRBD1. V was clipped by 3 bases and J by 3 bases; unmatched bases: 2. This CDR3 is built from 15 residues. CDR1 and CDR2 from the germline V gene are SNHLY and FYNNEI. The CDR3 region is CASSEDRGANEKLFF. In DNA, the CDR3 is TGTGCCAGCAGTGAGGACAGGGGTGCTAATGAAAAACTGTTTTTT.

The V call is TRBV7-9, the J call TRBJ2-2, with a possible D match to TRBD2 (5 bases). Looked up from germline, CDR1 is SEHNR and CDR2 is FQNEAQ (reference sequence). Trimming took off 7 bases at V and 7 bases at J, with 7 bases between the two ends. This CDR3 spans 11 amino acids. The CDR3 protein is CASKGVGELFF. For the CDR3, the DNA is TGTGCCAGCAAGGGAGTCGGGGAGCTGTTTTTT.

CDR3 nucleotides: TGCGCCAGCAGCTTCCTAGCGGAACCCGGCGAGCAGTACTTC. Translation gives CASSFLAEPGEQYF. The chain links TRBV5-1 to TRBJ2-7, with 7 bases that match TRBD2. V lost 2 bases, J lost 6 bases, and 8 bases stayed unmatched. This CDR3 has 14 residues. CDR1 and CDR2 (germline): SGHRS, YFSETQ.

The rearrangement uses TRBV5-1 and TRBJ1-1; 8 nucleotides line up with TRBD1. Germline lookup yields CDR1 SGHRS and CDR2 YFSETQ. V was clipped by 4 bases and J by 5 bases; unmatched bases: 10. CDR3 length equals 15 residues. CDR3 coding DNA: TGCGCCAGCAGCCAGCGACAGGGGCCGGGGACTGAAGCTTTCTTT. Protein: CASSQRQGPGTEAFF. Full variable domain (missing parts from reference TRBV5-1 and TRBJ1-1): KAGVTQTPRYLIKTRGQQVTLSCSPISGHRSVSWYQQTPGQGLQFLFEYFSETQRNKGNFPGRFSGRQFSNSRSEMNVSTLELGDSALYLCASSQRQGPGTEAFFGQGTRLTVV.

V is TRBV15 and J is TRBJ2-4; TRBD1 matches 12 bases. The length of the CDR3 is 18 residues. J gave up 3 bases and V 5 bases, and 11 bases lay outside the gene matches. Germline V gene data show CDR1 as LNHNV and CDR2 as YYDKDF (reference sequence). The CDR3 DNA sequence: TGTGCCACCAGCGGGGACAGGGGGCCGGAACAGGGCAAAAACATTCAGTACTTC. It specifies CATSGDRGPEQGKNIQYF. The full variable domain, completed using reference TRBV15 and TRBJ2-4, is DAMVIQNPRYQVTQFGKPVTLSCSQTLNHNVMYWYQQKSSQAPKLLFHYYDKDFNNEADTPDNFQSRRPNTSFCFLDIRSPGLGDTAMYLCATSGDRGPEQGKNIQYFGAGTRLSVL.

The V and J genes are TRBV7-9 and TRBJ1-1, with 7 bases lining up with TRBD1. The CDR3 is made up of 11 amino acids. Trimming removed 9 bases from V and 9 bases from J; junction bases left unmatched: 7. Germline CDR1 and CDR2: SEHNR and FQNEAQ (reference sequence). The CDR3 nucleotides are TGTGCCAGTTCCGGACAGGAAAAAGCTTTCTTT. This codes for CASSGQEKAFF. Full variable domain (rest looked up from reference TRBV7-9 and TRBJ1-1): DTGVSQNPRHKITKRGQNVTFRCDPISEHNRLYWYRQTLGQGPEFLTYFQNEAQLEKSRLLSDRFSAERPKGSFSTLEIQRTEQGDSAMYLCASSGQEKAFFGQGTRLTVV.

This chain links TRBV5-1 with TRBJ2-7; weak D call: TRBD1 (5 bases). Germline V gives CDR1 SGHRS, CDR2 YFSETQ. The CDR3 covers 15 residues. With 0 bases removed from V and 0 bases from J, the gap between germline ends came to 10 bases. The chain's CDR3 is CASSLAGPPSYEQYF. DNA of the CDR3: TGCGCCAGCAGCTTGGCAGGGCCACCCTCCTACGAGCAGTACTTC.

This rearrangement joins TRBV28 to TRBJ2-1, with TRBD1 identical over 7 bases. Germline CDR1 and CDR2: MDHEN and SYDVKM. The CDR3 consists of 13 residues. With 5 bases clipped from V and 9 bases from J, the junction kept 7 bases outside the gene matches. CDR3 amino acids: CASSRQGVGEQFF. As DNA, the CDR3 is TGTGCCAGCAGTCGACAGGGAGTGGGTGAGCAGTTCTTC.